What follows are 16 T cell receptor beta chains derived from one specimen sequenced in a study of T cell responses to AZD1222 COVID-19 vaccine. Profiling relied on immunoSEQ multiplex PCR, and the TCRdb table lists in-frame clones only, not all of them. The data contain 150,000 to 200,000 clones, 80% to 95% of them singletons. Specimen: peripheral blood, collected on day 0 of AZD1222 vaccination. These receptors were obtained from an adult in good health.

The count of this clone is one. The gene calls are TRBV15 and TRBJ2-1, with 8 bases lining up with TRBD2. Germline CDR1 reads LNHNV; CDR2 reads YYDKDF (reference sequence). V shed 0 bases, J shed 6 bases, and the junction held 7 bases outside the gene matches. CDR3 length: 16 residues. CDR3 residues: CATSRETGTRGNEQFF. The CDR3 DNA reads as TGTGCCACCAGCAGAGAGACCGGGACTAGAGGCAATGAGCAGTTCTTC.

The gene calls are TRBV5-1 and TRBJ1-5; weak D call: TRBD1 (5 bases). Trimming shortened V by 7 bases and J by 5 bases, and 22 bases separated the two germline ends. Germline V gives CDR1 SGHRS, CDR2 YFSETQ. The CDR3 is 16 amino acids. The CDR3 sequence: CASPCRRREGHQPQHF. The CDR3 bases are TGCGCCAGCCCTTGTAGGAGGAGGGAGGGACATCAGCCCCAGCATTTT.

J is TRBJ1-5 and V is TRBV28; the D gene is possibly TRBD1 (5 bases). The CDR3 consists of 16 residues. Trimming took off 1 base at V and 6 bases at J, with 16 bases between the two ends. Germline-derived CDR1 and CDR2 are MDHEN and SYDVKM. CDR3 region: CASSLSAGRERQPQHF. In nucleotides, the CDR3 is TGTGCCAGCAGTTTATCCGCAGGGAGGGAGCGTCAGCCCCAGCATTTT.

This chain joins TRBV5-6 and TRBJ1-2, with 10 positions matching TRBD1. Looked up from germline, CDR1 is SGHDT and CDR2 is YYEEEE. The CDR3 runs 13 residues. V lost 4 bases and J lost 8; bases outside the gene matches: 5. The CDR3 DNA reads TGTGCCAGCAGCGGGGACAGGGGAGGGGGCTACACCTTC. This codes for CASSGDRGGGYTF.

This clone was recorded once. The CDR3 coding sequence is TGTGCCAGCAGTGGCTTCCCTGGGACTAGCGGGACGGTAGTCGGAAATGAGCAGTTCTTC. Translated: CASSGFPGTSGTVVGNEQFF. The V gene is TRBV28, the J gene TRBJ2-1; 13 bases are a match to TRBD2. V dropped 5 bases and J dropped 7; count of bases not matched to a gene: 20. The CDR3 loop spans 20 amino acids. Germline CDR1 and CDR2: MDHEN and SYDVKM.

The chain carries TRBV9 and TRBJ2-7, with a weak D call TRBD2 (5 bases). This CDR3 is built from 13 residues. Germline values: CDR1 SGDLS, CDR2 YYNGEE. V gave up 0 bases and J gave up 6 bases, with 10 bases separating them. The CDR3 here is CASSVESGIEQYF. The CDR3 nucleotides read TGTGCCAGCAGCGTAGAATCGGGGATCGAGCAGTACTTC.

The chain carries TRBV25-1 and TRBJ1-1; no definite D call. CDR1 is MGHDK and CDR2 is SYGVNS in the germline V gene. The CDR3 contains 15 residues. Trimming left V 4 bases short and J 1 base short, with 13 bases between. The DNA of the CDR3 is TGTGCCAGCAGTGGAGTTGGCAGCACGAACACTGAAGCTTTCTTT. This translates into CASSGVGSTNTEAFF.

Notes on this clone: The same CDR3 arises from other DNA sequences in this sample as well. DNA for the CDR3: TGTGCCAGCAGCCTTGACAGCATGAACACTGAAGCTTTCTTT. The encoded protein is CASSLDSMNTEAFF. The chain combines TRBV7-9 with TRBJ1-1, with D possibly matching TRBD1 (5 bases). Trimming pared 5 bases from V and 0 bases from J, leaving 10 bases between. Germline CDR1 SEHNR, CDR2 FQNEAQ (reference sequence). The CDR3 spans 14 residues.

V is TRBV12-3 or TRBV12-4 and J is TRBJ2-7; the D gene could be TRBD1 or TRBD2 (5 bases each). This CDR3 is built from 13 residues. Trimming took off 6 bases at V and 7 bases at J, with 16 bases between the two ends. CDR3 protein: CASRGDRVREQYF. The CDR3 DNA follows: TGTGCCAGCAGGGGGGATCGAGTACGGGAGCAGTACTTC.

The chain recombines TRBV11-3 with TRBJ2-7; TRBD1 aligns across 7 bases. The CDR3 covers 13 residues. Trimming cost V 5 bases and J 5 bases; bases outside gene matches: 6. Germline lookup yields CDR1 SGHNT and CDR2 YENEEA. The CDR3 protein is CASSATGAHEQYF. In nucleotides, the CDR3 is TGTGCCAGCAGCGCTACAGGGGCCCACGAGCAGTACTTC.

The chain is built from TRBV7-9 and TRBJ1-4; D gene uncertain. Germline lookup yields CDR1 SEHNR and CDR2 FQNEAQ (reference sequence). The CDR3 runs 16 residues. V was clipped by 3 bases and J by 4 bases, with 15 bases between them. Written as DNA, the CDR3 is TGTGCCAGCAGCTTTGTTGGAACAGCCTTTAATGAAAAACTGTTTTTT. Translated, it gives CASSFVGTAFNEKLFF.

The chain is built from TRBV20-1 and TRBJ1-6, with a tentative D call TRBD1 (5 bases). This CDR3 region has 14 residues. Germline lookup yields CDR1 DFQATT and CDR2 SNEGSKA (reference sequence). Deletions cut 3 bases from V and 7 bases from J, with 13 bases between. CDR3 sequence (DNA): TGCAGTGCTAGTCCCCGGGGCGGGAATTCACCCCTCCACTTT. Amino acids: CSASPRGGNSPLHF.

V is TRBV7-9 and J is TRBJ2-2; TRBD2 matches 8 bases. CDR3 length: 16 residues. The junction had 10 bases not matched to a gene; V was cut back by 7 bases and J by 3 bases. The germline V gene encodes CDR1 SEHNR and CDR2 FQNEAQ (reference sequence). The CDR3 DNA sequence: TGTGCCAGCATCTATACGGGGGGGTTCGACACCGGGGAGCTGTTTTTT. It codes for CASIYTGGFDTGELFF.

V usage is TRBV6-1 and J usage is TRBJ1-2; D ambiguous. Trimming left V 3 bases short and J 5 bases short, with 16 bases between. Germline CDR1 MNHNS, CDR2 SASEGT. The CDR3 is 15 amino acids. This CDR3 reads CASSETQNQIYGYTF. As DNA, the CDR3 is TGTGCCAGCAGTGAGACGCAGAACCAGATTTATGGCTACACCTTC.

The V call is TRBV5-6, the J call TRBJ2-1; no clear D. V gave up 2 bases and J gave up 6 bases, with 6 bases separating them. The germline V gene encodes CDR1 SGHDT and CDR2 YYEEEE. There are 12 residues in the CDR3. The DNA for the CDR3 is TGTGCCAGCAGCTTCTTAGGCAATGAGCAGTTCTTC. Translation gives CASSFLGNEQFF.

This rearrangement joins TRBV2 to TRBJ1-2; 7 bases agree with TRBD1. The germline V gene has CDR1 SNHLY and CDR2 FYNNEI. Trimming cost V 6 bases and J 4 bases; bases outside gene matches: 2. This CDR3 comprises 12 residues. The DNA for the CDR3 is TGTGCCAGCAGAGCAGGGGGCTATGGCTACACCTTC. It yields the protein CASRAGGYGYTF. Full variable domain (missing parts from reference TRBV2 and TRBJ1-2): EPEVTQTPSHQVTQMGQEVILRCVPISNHLYFYWYRQILGQKVEFLVSFYNNEISEKSEIFDDQFSVERPDGSNFTLKIRSTKLEDSAMYFCASRAGGYGYTFGSGTRLTVV.